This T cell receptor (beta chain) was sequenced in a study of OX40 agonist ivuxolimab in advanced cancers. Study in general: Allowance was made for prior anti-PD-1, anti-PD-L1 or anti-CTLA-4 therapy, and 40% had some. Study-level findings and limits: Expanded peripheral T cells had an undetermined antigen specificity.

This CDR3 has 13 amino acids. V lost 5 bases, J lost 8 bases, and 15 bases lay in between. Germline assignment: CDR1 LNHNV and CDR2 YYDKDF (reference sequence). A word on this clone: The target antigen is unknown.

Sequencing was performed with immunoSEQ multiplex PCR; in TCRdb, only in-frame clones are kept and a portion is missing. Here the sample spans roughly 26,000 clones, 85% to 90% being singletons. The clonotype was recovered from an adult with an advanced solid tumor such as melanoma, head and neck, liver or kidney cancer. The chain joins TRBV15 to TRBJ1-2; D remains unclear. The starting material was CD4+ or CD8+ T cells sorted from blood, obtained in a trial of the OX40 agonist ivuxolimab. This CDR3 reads CATSLDGSSGYTF. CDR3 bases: TGTGCCACCAGCCTGGACGGCAGCAGCGGCTACACCTTC. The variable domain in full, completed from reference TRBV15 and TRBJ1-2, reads DAMVIQNPRYQVTQFGKPVTLSCSQTLNHNVMYWYQQKSSQAPKLLFHYYDKDFNNEADTPDNFQSRRPNTSFCFLDIRSPGLGDTAMYLCATSLDGSSGYTFGSGTRLTVV.